One and the same sample provided the 21 T cell receptor beta chains below, sequenced in a study of OX40 agonist ivuxolimab in advanced cancers. Generated by immunoSEQ multiplex PCR, the TCRdb table keeps only in-frame clones and is missing some. The table lists 55,000 to 65,000 clones, 91% of them singletons. Source: CD4+ or CD8+ T cells sorted from blood, taken in a trial of the OX40 agonist ivuxolimab. The source of these receptors is an adult with an advanced solid tumor such as melanoma, head and neck, liver or kidney cancer.

The chain combines TRBV10-1 with TRBJ1-1; a possible D gene is TRBD1 (6 bases). The CDR3 runs 15 residues. The germline V gene encodes CDR1 WNHNN and CDR2 SYGVQD (reference sequence). The germline V and J ends were trimmed by 3 bases and 2 bases, with 13 bases remaining between them. CDR3: CASSELRTANTEAFF. For the CDR3, the DNA is TGCGCCAGCAGTGAACTTCGGACAGCCAACACTGAAGCTTTCTTT.

This clone has a single count. This chain links TRBV7-9 with TRBJ2-2; maybe TRBD2 (6 bases). CDR3 length equals 16 residues. Germline V lookup: CDR1 SEHNR, CDR2 FQNEAQ (reference sequence). Trimming removed 5 bases at V and 5 bases at J, with 18 bases between. CDR3 protein: CASSGPKGAGTGELFF. The DNA for the CDR3 is TGTGCCAGCAGCGGCCCCAAGGGCGCGGGAACCGGGGAGCTGTTTTTT.

The CDR3 DNA reads TGTGCCAGCAGCCCTCTGGAGGGGCGAAACACTGAAGCTTTCTTT. Its protein product is CASSPLEGRNTEAFF. The V call is TRBV28, the J call TRBJ1-1; weak D call: TRBD1 (5 bases). V dropped 6 bases and J dropped 2 bases, with 16 bases sitting between them. This CDR3 has 15 residues. CDR1 and CDR2 from the germline V gene are MDHEN and SYDVKM.

The rearrangement uses TRBV4-2 and TRBJ2-3; D gene ambiguous. The V gene lost 2 bases and the J gene lost 0 bases, with 6 bases spanning the gap. The CDR3 spans 14 residues. Germline values: CDR1 LGHNA, CDR2 YNFKEQ. The CDR3 sequence is CASSQSRSTDTQYF. In nucleotides, the CDR3 is TGTGCCAGCAGCCAATCTAGGAGCACAGATACGCAGTATTTT.

The chain uses TRBV4-2 and TRBJ2-1; D is perhaps TRBD2 (6 bases). V dropped 0 bases and J dropped 2 bases, with 14 bases sitting between them. CDR1 is LGHNA, CDR2 YNFKEQ, per germline. This CDR3 is 17 amino acids long. The CDR3 loop reads CASSQDPRGGTYNEQFF. In DNA, the CDR3 is TGTGCCAGCAGCCAAGATCCCCGGGGAGGCACCTACAATGAGCAGTTCTTC.

V is TRBV28 and J is TRBJ2-3; D is undetermined. V was trimmed by 4 bases and J by 7 bases, leaving 12 bases between them. Germline CDR1 MDHEN, CDR2 SYDVKM. The CDR3 spans 13 residues. The CDR3 nucleotides are TGTGCCAGCAGTTACGGAATGATAAATACGCAGTATTTT. It is translated as CASSYGMINTQYF.

The rearrangement joins TRBV2 to TRBJ1-1; D call uncertain. The CDR3 length is 13 residues. CDR1 and CDR2 from the germline V gene are SNHLY and FYNNEI. V shed 2 bases and J shed 0 bases, with 4 bases lying between them. CDR3 sequence (DNA): TGTGCCAGCAGTGAACGGATGAACACTGAAGCTTTCTTT. This gives the protein CASSERMNTEAFF.

This clone was found once. The chain joins TRBV12-1 to TRBJ1-2. TRBV12-1 is tagged as a pseudogene. This CDR3 region has 14 residues. The CDR3 DNA follows: TGTGCCAGCACCCACCCGGGGTCGGACTATGGCTACACCTTC. Amino acids: CASTHPGSDYGYTF.

This sequence joins TRBV6-5 and TRBJ1-4; D not certain. The CDR3 extends over 14 amino acids. V was pared by 7 bases and J by 8 bases, with 17 bases between. From germline, CDR1 is MNHEY and CDR2 SVGAGI. CDR3 DNA: TGTGCCAGCACCAATCAGGCAGACGGGGAAAAACTGTTTTTT. It translates to CASTNQADGEKLFF.

This clone was seen more than once but under ten times. The J gene is TRBJ1-6, the V gene TRBV6-1; a weak D match, TRBD1 (5 bases). CDR1 MNHNS and CDR2 SASEGT come from the germline V gene. Trimming took off 7 bases at V and 9 bases at J, with 16 bases between the two ends. The CDR3 has 14 amino acids. As DNA, the CDR3 is TGTGCCAGCAAATGGGGGACTTTAAGTTCACCCCTCCACTTT. It translates to CASKWGTLSSPLHF.

The chain joins TRBV4-1 to TRBJ2-1; the D call may be TRBD1 or TRBD2 (7 bases each). Trimming took 2 bases from V and 8 from J, leaving 13 bases between them. The CDR3 has 14 residues. Germline V gene data show CDR1 as MGHRA and CDR2 as YSYEKL. The CDR3 sequence: CASSQKTGRDEQFF. CDR3 nucleotides: TGCGCCAGCAGCCAAAAGACAGGGAGGGATGAGCAGTTCTTC.

The CDR3 nucleotides are TGTGCCAGCAGCTGGGAACCGCTAGCGGAACCCTACGAGCAGTACTTC. Its protein is CASSWEPLAEPYEQYF. J is TRBJ2-7 and V is TRBV5-6; 7 bases are a match to TRBD2. J lost 2 bases, V lost 3 bases, and 11 bases had no gene match. Germline CDR1 SGHDT, CDR2 YYEEEE. This CDR3 is built from 16 residues.

This rearrangement joins TRBV5-1 to TRBJ2-7; no clear D gene. The CDR3 covers 12 residues. The V gene lost 4 bases and the J gene lost 4 bases, with 9 bases spanning the gap. CDR1 and CDR2 from the germline V gene are SGHRS and YFSETQ. The CDR3 loop is CASSPEEYEQYF. CDR3 nucleotide sequence: TGCGCCAGCAGCCCTGAGGAATACGAGCAGTACTTC.

The chain combines TRBV18 with TRBJ2-2; D gene uncertain. CDR1 KGHSH and CDR2 LQKENI come from the germline V gene. The CDR3 is 15 amino acids. The germline V and J ends were trimmed by 3 bases and 7 bases, with 15 bases remaining between them. CDR3 loop: CASSPLDDSSGELFF. The CDR3 nucleotides read TGTGCCAGCTCACCCCTGGACGACTCAAGCGGGGAGCTGTTTTTT.

The J gene is TRBJ2-1, the V gene TRBV29-1; 12 nucleotides line up with TRBD1. The CDR3 consists of 12 residues. Germline CDR1 reads SQVTM; CDR2 reads ANQGSEA. After removal of 6 bases from V and 12 bases from J, the junction contained 6 bases not matched to a gene. The CDR3 DNA follows: TGCAGCGTAGGGGACAGGGGGCCAGGGCAGTTCTTC. This gives the protein CSVGDRGPGQFF.

The chain carries TRBV4-1 and TRBJ2-7; tentatively, D is TRBD1 (5 bases). Germline CDR1 reads MGHRA; CDR2 reads YSYEKL. Between the trimmed V and J ends, which lost 1 base and 9 bases, there was a span of 10 bases. The CDR3 consists of 12 residues. In nucleotides, the CDR3 is TGCGCCAGCAGCCAAGGTTCCGACAGGCAGTACTTC. It encodes CASSQGSDRQYF.

The V call is TRBV27, the J call TRBJ1-2; tentative D call: TRBD1 (5 bases). Trimming pared 10 bases from V and 8 bases from J, leaving 23 bases between. Per the germline V gene, CDR1 is MNHEY and CDR2 is SMNVEV (reference sequence). CDR3 length: 14 amino acids. This CDR3 reads CATSTDPWGMGYTF. The CDR3 bases are TGTGCCACCTCGACAGACCCCTGGGGCATGGGCTACACCTTC.

The rearrangement uses TRBV19 and TRBJ2-6; 9 nucleotides align to TRBD1. This CDR3 is built from 16 residues. With 10 bases clipped from V and 0 bases from J, the junction kept 7 bases outside the gene matches. Per germline, CDR1 LNHDA and CDR2 SQIVND (reference sequence). CDR3 DNA sequence: TGTGCCACAAGAGGACAGGGGAGCTCTGGGGCCAACGTCCTGACTTTC. Translating gives CATRGQGSSGANVLTF.

This chain joins TRBV5-8 and TRBJ1-3; D may be TRBD1 (5 bases). Trimming left V 3 bases short and J 4 bases short, with 17 bases between. The CDR3 extends over 16 amino acids. Germline V gene lookup returns CDR1 SGHTS and CDR2 YDEGEE. CDR3 sequence (DNA): TGTGCCAGCAGCTCGCCCAGAGGGGACTACGGAAACACCATATATTTT. Its translation is CASSSPRGDYGNTIYF.

The chain joins TRBV7-8 to TRBJ1-5, with 7 bases that match TRBD1. CDR1 is SGHVS, CDR2 FQNEAQ, per germline. This CDR3 region has 15 residues. V dropped 2 bases and J dropped 4; count of bases not matched to a gene: 5. CDR3 amino acids: CASSLRGTANQPQHF. The CDR3 DNA reads as TGTGCCAGCAGCTTAAGAGGGACAGCTAATCAGCCCCAGCATTTT.

The chain combines TRBV15 with TRBJ2-2; D is unclear. V dropped 5 bases and J dropped 5 bases, with 12 bases sitting between them. The CDR3 runs 14 residues. The germline gives CDR1 LNHNV, CDR2 YYDKDF (reference sequence). This chain's CDR3 is CATSPTPGTGELFF. In DNA, the CDR3 is TGTGCCACCAGCCCGACCCCCGGAACCGGGGAGCTGTTTTTT.